This T cell receptor (beta chain) emerged from a study of T cell responses to AZD1222 COVID-19 vaccine. CDR1 is SGHTA and CDR2 is FQGNSA in the germline V gene. This CDR3 is 16 amino acids long. Trimming removed 1 base from V and 1 base from J, with 11 bases in between. Clones were sequenced by immunoSEQ multiplex PCR, and TCRdb holds only the in-frame ones, with some missing. The sample shows roughly 140,000 clones, around 89% of them seen only once. The TCR was taken from an adult in good health. The chain is built from TRBV7-2 and TRBJ2-1; TRBD1 is a possible D gene (5 bases). The material sequenced was peripheral blood, taken on day 0 of MenACWY control vaccination. In DNA form, the CDR3 reads TGTGCCAGCAGCTTAGGGGGCACCCTATCCTACAATGAGCAGTTCTTC. This encodes CASSLGGTLSYNEQFF.